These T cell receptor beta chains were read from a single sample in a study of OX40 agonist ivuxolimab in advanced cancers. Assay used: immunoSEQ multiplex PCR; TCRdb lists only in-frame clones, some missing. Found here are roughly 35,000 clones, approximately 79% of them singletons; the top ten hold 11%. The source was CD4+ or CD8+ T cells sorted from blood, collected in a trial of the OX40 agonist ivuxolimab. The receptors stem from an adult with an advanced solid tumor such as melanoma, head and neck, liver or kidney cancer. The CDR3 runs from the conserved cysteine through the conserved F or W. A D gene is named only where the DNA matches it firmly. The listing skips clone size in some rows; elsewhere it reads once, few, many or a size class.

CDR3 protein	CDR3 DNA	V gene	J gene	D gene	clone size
CASSQNTEAFF	TGTGCCAGCAGCCAGAACACTGAAGCTTTCTTT	TRBV28	TRBJ1-1	.	once
CASSQVGARGDQPQHF	TGTGCCAGCAGCCAAGTGGGGGCGCGGGGGGATCAGCCCCAGCATTTT	TRBV4-2	TRBJ1-5	.	once
CASSILTGQGLNTGELFF	TGTGCCAGTAGTATTTTGACGGGACAGGGCTTGAACACCGGGGAGCTGTTTTTT	TRBV19	TRBJ2-2	TRBD1	.
CASIPADRGQNTGELFF	TGCGCCAGCATCCCAGCTGACAGGGGTCAGAACACCGGGGAGCTGTTTTTT	TRBV4-1	TRBJ2-2	TRBD1	.
CASSDSLGELFF	TGTGCCAGCAGTGACTCCCTGGGGGAGCTGTTTTTT	TRBV6-4	TRBJ2-2	.	few
CATDRGEEEKLFF	TGTGCCACCGATCGAGGGGAAGAAGAAAAACTGTTTTTT	TRBV15	TRBJ1-4	.	.
CASSDGTFFYGYTF	TGTGCCAGCAGCGACGGGACATTTTTCTATGGCTACACCTTC	TRBV5-6	TRBJ1-2	.	.
CASSKGTGTNYGYTF	TGTGCCAGCAGCAAAGGGACAGGTACTAACTATGGCTACACCTTC	TRBV4-2	TRBJ1-2	TRBD1	.
CASIGGGTNTGELFF	TGTGCCAGCATTGGGGGGGGGACGAACACCGGGGAGCTGTTTTTT	TRBV27	TRBJ2-2	TRBD2	.
CAWSVRGRTGPGYGYTF	TGTGCCTGGAGTGTACGGGGGAGGACAGGGCCGGGCTATGGCTACACCTTC	TRBV30	TRBJ1-2	TRBD1	once
CASSFIGLDEAFF	TGTGCCAGCAGCTTTATTGGTCTTGATGAAGCTTTCTTT	TRBV7-9	TRBJ1-1	.	once
CASSPPSGLNTEAFF	TGTGCCAGCTCACCACCGAGCGGGTTGAACACTGAAGCTTTCTTT	TRBV18	TRBJ1-1	.	.
CASSIEDVPSSYNEQFF	TGTGCCAGTAGTATTGAGGACGTCCCGAGCTCCTACAATGAGCAGTTCTTC	TRBV19	TRBJ2-1	.	.
CASSQGGGVDREDEAFF	TGCGCCAGCAGCCAAGGGGGTGGGGTGGACAGGGAAGATGAAGCTTTCTTT	TRBV4-1	TRBJ1-1	TRBD1	.
CASRDATGPQETQYF	TGTGCCAGCAGGGACGCTACAGGACCGCAAGAGACCCAGTACTTC	TRBV7-2	TRBJ2-5	.	.
CASSLEWGRDEQFF	TGCGCCAGCAGCTTGGAATGGGGACGGGATGAGCAGTTCTTC	TRBV5-1	TRBJ2-1	.	.
CASSLWASGGARVTQYF	TGTGCCAGCAGCTTGTGGGCTAGCGGGGGGGCGAGGGTGACCCAGTACTTC	TRBV5-6	TRBJ2-5	TRBD2	.
CAISHMQDVSNLF	TGTGCCATCAGTCACATGCAGGACGTTTCGAATCTTTTC	TRBV10-3	TRBJ1-2	.	.
CASARTDSPLHF	TGCGCCAGCGCCCGGACAGACTCACCCCTCCACTTT	TRBV5-1	TRBJ1-6	.	.
CSVGGGTQYF	TGCAGCGTTGGCGGTGGGACCCAGTACTTC	TRBV29-1	TRBJ2-5	.	few
CASRWDRGTGELFF	TGTGCCAGCAGGTGGGACAGGGGCACCGGGGAGCTGTTTTTT	TRBV5-4	TRBJ2-2	TRBD1	.
CSVEIEGMTTEAFF	TGCAGCGTTGAGATTGAGGGGATGACGACTGAAGCTTTCTTT	TRBV29-1	TRBJ1-1	.	.
CASSYSHFQETQYF	TGTGCCAGCAGTTACTCCCATTTCCAAGAGACCCAGTACTTC	TRBV6-5	TRBJ2-5	.	.
CASQAGGQTSTDTQYF	TGCGCCAGCCAAGCGGGGGGACAAACTAGCACAGATACGCAGTATTTT	TRBV5-1	TRBJ2-3	TRBD2	.
CASSYSRYSNQPQHF	TGTGCCAGCAGTTACTCGCGGTATAGCAATCAGCCCCAGCATTTT	TRBV6-5	TRBJ1-5	.	.
CASSLDGISYNSPLHF	TGTGCCAGCAGCTTGGACGGAATCTCCTATAATTCACCCCTCCACTTT	TRBV5-4	TRBJ1-6	.	.
CSVVLGQGAREQYF	TGCAGCGTTGTCTTAGGACAGGGGGCGAGGGAGCAGTACTTC	TRBV29-1	TRBJ2-7	TRBD1	.
CAIWGVDYGYTF	TGTGCCATCTGGGGGGTGGACTATGGCTACACCTTC	TRBV10-3	TRBJ1-2	.	.
CASSQTSSTDTQYF	TGTGCCAGCAGTCAGACTTCGAGCACAGATACGCAGTATTTT	TRBV2	TRBJ2-3	.	few
CAIRSKASSGANVLTF	TGTGCCATCAGATCCAAGGCGAGTTCCGGGGCCAACGTCCTGACTTTC	TRBV10-3	TRBJ2-6	.	once
CASSLGQGSDYGYTF	TGTGCCAGCAGCTTAGGGCAGGGATCCGACTATGGCTACACCTTC	TRBV7-9	TRBJ1-2	.	once
CASSLEGGRGGYTF	TGTGCCAGCAGCTTAGAAGGAGGTAGGGGCGGCTACACCTTC	TRBV7-2	TRBJ1-2	.	.
CASSLTGEAFF	TGTGCCAGCAGTTTGACGGGTGAAGCTTTCTTT	TRBV5-6	TRBJ1-1	.	.